Sequencing of this T cell receptor beta chain was carried out in a study of T cell responses to AZD1222 COVID-19 vaccine. This table comes from immunoSEQ multiplex PCR, and its TCRdb copy is limited to in-frame clones, with some not included. The sample lists 46,000 or so clones; approximately 80% were seen once. V dropped 3 bases and J dropped 4 bases, with 9 bases sitting between them. From germline, CDR1 is MDHEN and CDR2 SYDVKM. CDR3 size: 13 residues. On this clone: The sample has other DNA sequences that encode this CDR3 too.

The V call is TRBV28, the J call TRBJ1-2; D possibly corresponds to TRBD1 (6 bases). The sequences come from peripheral blood, collected on day 0 of AZD1222 vaccination. This clonotype was sampled from an adult in good health. CDR3 nucleotide sequence: TGTGCCAGCAGTTTTGGCAGGGGCTATGGCTACACCTTC. Its protein is CASSFGRGYGYTF.